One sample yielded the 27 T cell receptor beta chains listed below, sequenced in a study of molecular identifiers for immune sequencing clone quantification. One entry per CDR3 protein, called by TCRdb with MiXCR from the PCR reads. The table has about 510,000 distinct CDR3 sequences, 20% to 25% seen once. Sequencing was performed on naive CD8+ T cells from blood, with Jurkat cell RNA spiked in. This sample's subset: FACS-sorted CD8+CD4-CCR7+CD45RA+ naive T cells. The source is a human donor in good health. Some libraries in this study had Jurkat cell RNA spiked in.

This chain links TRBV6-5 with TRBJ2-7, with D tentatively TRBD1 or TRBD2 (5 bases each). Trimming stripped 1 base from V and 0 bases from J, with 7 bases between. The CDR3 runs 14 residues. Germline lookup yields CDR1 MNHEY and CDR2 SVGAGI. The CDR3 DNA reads TGTGCCAGCAGTTACTTAGGGACCTCCTACGAGCAGTACTTC. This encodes CASSYLGTSYEQYF.

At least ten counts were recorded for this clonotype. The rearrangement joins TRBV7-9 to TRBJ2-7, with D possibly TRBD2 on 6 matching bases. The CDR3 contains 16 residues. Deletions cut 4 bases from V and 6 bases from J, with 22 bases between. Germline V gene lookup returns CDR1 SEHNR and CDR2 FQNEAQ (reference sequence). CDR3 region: CASSSPMAGLLGEQYF. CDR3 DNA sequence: TGTGCCAGCAGCTCCCCGATGGCGGGACTGTTGGGCGAGCAGTACTTC.

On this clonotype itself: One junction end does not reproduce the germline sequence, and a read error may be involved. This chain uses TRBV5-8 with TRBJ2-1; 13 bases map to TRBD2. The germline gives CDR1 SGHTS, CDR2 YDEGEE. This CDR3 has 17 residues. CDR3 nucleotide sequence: TGTGCCGGCAGGCCGTTACTAGCGGGAGGGCCTAGCGATGAGCAGTTCTTC. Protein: CAGRPLLAGGPSDEQFF. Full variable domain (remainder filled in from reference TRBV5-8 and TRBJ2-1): EAGVTQSPTHLIKTRGQQATLRCSPISGHTSVYWYQQALGLGLQFLLWYDEGEERNRGNFPPRFSGRQFPNYSSELNVNALELEDSALYLCAGRPLLAGGPSDEQFFGPGTRLTVL.

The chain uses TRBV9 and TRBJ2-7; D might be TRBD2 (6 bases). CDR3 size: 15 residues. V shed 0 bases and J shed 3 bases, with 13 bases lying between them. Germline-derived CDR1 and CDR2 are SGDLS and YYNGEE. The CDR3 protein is CASSVAYGSSYEQYF. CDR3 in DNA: TGTGCCAGCAGCGTAGCTTACGGGAGTAGCTACGAGCAGTACTTC.

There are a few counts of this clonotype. The CDR3 nucleotides read TGCGCCAGCAGCTTGGAAATATCGCAGAACTATGGCTACACCTTC. It translates to CASSLEISQNYGYTF. The chain employs TRBV5-1 and TRBJ1-2; the D is unclear. The CDR3 is 15 amino acids. V lost 0 bases and J 2 bases, leaving 11 bases between the germline ends. Germline V CDR1 and CDR2: SGHRS, YFSETQ. Using reference TRBV5-1 and TRBJ1-2 for the parts outside the CDR3, the full variable domain is KAGVTQTPRYLIKTRGQQVTLSCSPISGHRSVSWYQQTPGQGLQFLFEYFSETQRNKGNFPGRFSGRQFSNSRSEMNVSTLELGDSALYLCASSLEISQNYGYTFGSGTRLTVV.

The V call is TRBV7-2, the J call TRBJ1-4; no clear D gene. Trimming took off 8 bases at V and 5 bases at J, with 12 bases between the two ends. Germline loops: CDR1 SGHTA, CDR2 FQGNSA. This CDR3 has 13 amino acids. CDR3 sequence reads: CASRPSGNEKLFF. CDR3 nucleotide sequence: TGTGCCAGCCGGCCGAGTGGGAATGAAAAACTGTTTTTT.

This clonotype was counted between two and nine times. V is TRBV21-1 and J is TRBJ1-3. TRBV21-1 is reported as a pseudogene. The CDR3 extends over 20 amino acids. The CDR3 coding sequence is TGTGCCAGCACCCAAAGACAAAGGGTGATCAGTATAGTCATTGGAAACACCATATATTTT. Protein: CASTQRQRVISIVIGNTIYF.

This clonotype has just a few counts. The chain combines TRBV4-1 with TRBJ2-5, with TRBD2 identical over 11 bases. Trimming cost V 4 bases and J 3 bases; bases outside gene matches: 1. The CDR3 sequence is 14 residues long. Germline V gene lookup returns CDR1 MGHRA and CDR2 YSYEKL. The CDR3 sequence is CASSPSGGKETQYF. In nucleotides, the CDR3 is TGCGCCAGCAGCCCTAGCGGGGGGAAAGAGACCCAGTACTTC.

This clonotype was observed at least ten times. CDR3 nucleotide sequence: TGTGCCAGCAGCTTCGAAGTCTTCCGGGGAGCTGAGTATAGGAATGAGCAGTTCTTC. Amino acid sequence: CASSFEVFRGAEYRNEQFF. This chain joins TRBV11-3 and TRBJ2-1; D perhaps matches TRBD2 (5 bases). Between the trimmed V and J ends, which lost 3 bases and 7 bases, there was a span of 28 bases. CDR3 length equals 19 residues. From germline, CDR1 is SGHNT and CDR2 YENEEA.

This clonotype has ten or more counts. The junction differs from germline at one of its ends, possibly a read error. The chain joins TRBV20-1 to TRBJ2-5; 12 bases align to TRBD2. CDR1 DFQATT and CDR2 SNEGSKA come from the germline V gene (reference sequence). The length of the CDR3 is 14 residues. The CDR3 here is CSARALAGGETQYF. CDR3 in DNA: TGCAGTGCCAGAGCACTAGCGGGAGGAGAGACCCAGTACTTC.

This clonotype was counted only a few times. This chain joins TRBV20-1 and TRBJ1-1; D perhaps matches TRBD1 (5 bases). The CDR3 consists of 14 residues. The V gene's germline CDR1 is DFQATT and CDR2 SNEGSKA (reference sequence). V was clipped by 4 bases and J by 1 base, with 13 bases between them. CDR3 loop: CSAISTEGNTEAFF. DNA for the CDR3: TGCAGTGCTATTTCGACAGAAGGGAACACTGAAGCTTTCTTT.

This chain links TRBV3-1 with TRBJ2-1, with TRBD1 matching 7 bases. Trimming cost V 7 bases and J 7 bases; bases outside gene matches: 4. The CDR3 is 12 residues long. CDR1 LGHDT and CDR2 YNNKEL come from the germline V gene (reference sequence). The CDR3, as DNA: TGTGCCAGCAACGGCAGGGGGAATGAGCAGTTCTTC. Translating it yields CASNGRGNEQFF.

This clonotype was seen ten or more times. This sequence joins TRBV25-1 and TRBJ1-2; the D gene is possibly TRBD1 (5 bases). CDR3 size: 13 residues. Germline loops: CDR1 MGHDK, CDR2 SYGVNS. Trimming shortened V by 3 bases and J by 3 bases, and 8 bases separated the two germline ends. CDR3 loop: CASSDDSYYGYTF. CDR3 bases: TGTGCCAGCAGTGACGACAGTTACTATGGCTACACCTTC.

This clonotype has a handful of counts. The CDR3 sequence: CASSLFPDTLEQYF. The DNA of the CDR3 is TGCGCCAGCAGCTTGTTTCCGGATACACTCGAGCAGTACTTC. J is TRBJ2-7 and V is TRBV5-1; no clear D. Germline CDR1 and CDR2: SGHRS and YFSETQ. This CDR3 comprises 14 residues. Trimming left V 1 base short and J 6 bases short, with 14 bases between.

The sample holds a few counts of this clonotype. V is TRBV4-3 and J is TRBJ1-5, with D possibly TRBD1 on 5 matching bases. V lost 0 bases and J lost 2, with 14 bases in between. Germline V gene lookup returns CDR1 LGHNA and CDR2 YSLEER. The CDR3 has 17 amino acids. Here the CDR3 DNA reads TGCGCCAGCAGCCAAGATTCCAGGGCGGGAGGCAATCAGCCCCAGCATTTT. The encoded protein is CASSQDSRAGGNQPQHF.

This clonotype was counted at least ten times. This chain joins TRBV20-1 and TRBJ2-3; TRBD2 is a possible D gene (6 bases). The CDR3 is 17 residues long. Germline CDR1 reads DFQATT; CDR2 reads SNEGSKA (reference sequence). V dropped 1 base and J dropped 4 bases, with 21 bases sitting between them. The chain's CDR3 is CSARVKLGGVGADTQYF. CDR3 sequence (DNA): TGCAGTGCTAGAGTAAAATTGGGGGGAGTGGGGGCAGATACGCAGTATTTT.

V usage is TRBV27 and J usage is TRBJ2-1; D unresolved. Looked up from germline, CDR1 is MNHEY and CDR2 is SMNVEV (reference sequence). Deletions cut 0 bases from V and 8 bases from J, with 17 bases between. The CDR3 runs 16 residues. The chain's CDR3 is CASSLSVSVPQDEQFF. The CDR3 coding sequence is TGTGCCAGCAGTTTATCTGTCTCGGTGCCCCAGGATGAGCAGTTCTTC.

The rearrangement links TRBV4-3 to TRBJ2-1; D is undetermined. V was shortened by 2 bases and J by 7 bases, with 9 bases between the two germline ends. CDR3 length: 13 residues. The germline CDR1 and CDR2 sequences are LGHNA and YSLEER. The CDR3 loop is CASSQYTRNEQFF. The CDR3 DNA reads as TGCGCCAGCAGCCAATACACCAGGAATGAGCAGTTCTTC.

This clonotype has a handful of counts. Written as DNA, the CDR3 is TGTGCCAGCAGTTCCACAGGGCAAGAGACCCAGTACTTC. Its translation: CASSSTGQETQYF. The rearrangement uses TRBV12-3 or TRBV12-4 and TRBJ2-5; TRBD1 might be the D (6 bases). The V end was cut by 4 bases, the J end by 2 bases, with 8 bases between. The CDR3 spans 13 residues.

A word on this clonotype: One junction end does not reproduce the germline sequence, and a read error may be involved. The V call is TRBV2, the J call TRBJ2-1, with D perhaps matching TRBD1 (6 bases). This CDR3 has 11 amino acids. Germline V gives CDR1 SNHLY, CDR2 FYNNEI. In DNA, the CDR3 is TGTGCCAGCAGTACAGGGTTTGAGCGGTTCTTC. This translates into CASSTGFERFF.

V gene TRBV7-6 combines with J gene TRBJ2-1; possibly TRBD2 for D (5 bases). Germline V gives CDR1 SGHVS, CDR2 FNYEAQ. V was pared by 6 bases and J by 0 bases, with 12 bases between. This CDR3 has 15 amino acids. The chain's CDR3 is CASSIAPRSYNEQFF. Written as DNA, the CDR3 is TGTGCCAGCAGTATAGCGCCTCGCTCCTACAATGAGCAGTTCTTC.

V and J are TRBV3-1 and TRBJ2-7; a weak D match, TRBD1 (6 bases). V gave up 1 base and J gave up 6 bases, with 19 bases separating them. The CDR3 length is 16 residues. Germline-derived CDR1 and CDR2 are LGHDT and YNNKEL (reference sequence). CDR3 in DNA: TGTGCCAGCAGCCAAGGAACAGGGTTGGGGTTGGGCGAGCAGTACTTC. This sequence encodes CASSQGTGLGLGEQYF.

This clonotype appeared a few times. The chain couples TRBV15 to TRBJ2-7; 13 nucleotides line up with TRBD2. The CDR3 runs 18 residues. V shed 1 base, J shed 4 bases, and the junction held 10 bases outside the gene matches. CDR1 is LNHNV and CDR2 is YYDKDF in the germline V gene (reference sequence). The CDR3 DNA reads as TGTGCCACCAGCAGAGGAGGCCGGAGGACTAGCGGGGGTTACGAGCAGTACTTC. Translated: CATSRGGRRTSGGYEQYF.

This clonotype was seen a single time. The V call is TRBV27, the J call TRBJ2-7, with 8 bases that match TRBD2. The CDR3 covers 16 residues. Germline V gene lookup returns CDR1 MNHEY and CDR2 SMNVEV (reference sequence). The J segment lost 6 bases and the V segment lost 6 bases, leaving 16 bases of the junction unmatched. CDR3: CASSPMPGLGTCEQYF. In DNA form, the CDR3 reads TGTGCCAGCAGCCCAATGCCGGGACTAGGGACCTGCGAGCAGTACTTC.

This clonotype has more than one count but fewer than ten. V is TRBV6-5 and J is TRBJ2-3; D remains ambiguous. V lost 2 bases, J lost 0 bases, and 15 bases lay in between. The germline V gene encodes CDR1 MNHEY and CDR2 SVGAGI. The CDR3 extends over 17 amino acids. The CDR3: CASSYHIALSSTDTQYF. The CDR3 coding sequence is TGTGCCAGCAGTTACCACATTGCCCTGTCTAGCACAGATACGCAGTATTTT.

The CDR3 here is CASRQASGDDEQYF. CDR3 DNA sequence: TGTGCCAGCAGGCAAGCTTCAGGGGATGACGAGCAGTACTTC. The chain uses TRBV27 and TRBJ2-7; possible D gene TRBD1, 6 bases. The V gene lost 6 bases and the J gene lost 5 bases, with 17 bases spanning the gap. This CDR3 region has 14 residues. CDR1 and CDR2 from the germline V gene are MNHEY and SMNVEV (reference sequence).

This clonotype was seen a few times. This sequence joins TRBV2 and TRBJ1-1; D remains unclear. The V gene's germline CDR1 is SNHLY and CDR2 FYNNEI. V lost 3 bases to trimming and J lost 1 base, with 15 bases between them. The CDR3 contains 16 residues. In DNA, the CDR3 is TGTGCCAGCAGTGAGGATCGTCGCAAATGGAACACTGAAGCTTTCTTT. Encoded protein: CASSEDRRKWNTEAFF.